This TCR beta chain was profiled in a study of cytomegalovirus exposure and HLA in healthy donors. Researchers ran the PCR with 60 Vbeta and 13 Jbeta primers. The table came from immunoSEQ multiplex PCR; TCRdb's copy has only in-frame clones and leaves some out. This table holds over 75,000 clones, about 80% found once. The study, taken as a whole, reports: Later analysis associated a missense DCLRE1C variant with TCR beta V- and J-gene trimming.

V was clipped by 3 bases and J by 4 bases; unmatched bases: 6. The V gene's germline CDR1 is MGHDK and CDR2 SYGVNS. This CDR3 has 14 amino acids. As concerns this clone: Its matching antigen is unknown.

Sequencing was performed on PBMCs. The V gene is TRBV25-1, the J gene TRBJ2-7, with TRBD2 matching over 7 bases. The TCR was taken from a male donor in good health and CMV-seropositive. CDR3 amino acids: CASSDPGRGYEQYF. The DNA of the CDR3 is TGTGCCAGCAGTGACCCGGGGAGGGGTTACGAGCAGTACTTC.